This T cell receptor (beta chain) was sequenced during a study of T cell repertoires in cytomegalovirus infection. In the study overall: Evidence of both CMV infection and a matching HLA type came from public TCR beta signatures.

MiXCR, applied by TCRdb to the reads, yields one record per CDR3 protein. Among hundreds of thousands of distinct CDR3 sequences listed, roughly a sixth were seen once. As for this clonotype: The antigen remains undetermined.

Study findings and constraints: The ex vivo response was dominated by HLA-C-restricted CMV-specific TCR beta clonotypes. Cumulative frequency of public TCR beta families picked out carriers of CMV plus the relevant HLA.

CDR1 and CDR2 from the germline V gene are DFQATT and SNEGSKA (reference sequence). Trimming removed 4 bases from V and 7 bases from J, with 5 bases in between. The CDR3 spans 10 residues. Sequenced input: PBMCs. The receptor was isolated from a human donor in good health (CMV status not recorded). Some clones in this sample may be carry-over from other donors' samples. This chain connects TRBV20-1 to TRBJ2-1; D gene unclear. The CDR3 region has the DNA TGCAGTGCTAAAGGGAATGAGCAGTTCTTC. Protein: CSAKGNEQFF.